The rows below give T cell receptor beta chains drawn from one sample of a study of blood T cell repertoires in COVID-19. Sequencing used immunoSEQ multiplex PCR; TCRdb keeps in-frame clones, though not all of them. The repertoire holds fewer than 150,000 clones, just under 85% seen once, with around 13% in the top ten. Sequencing was done on a sample of peripheral blood. The receptors shown here come from a human donor in a cohort sampled during active COVID-19. Both conserved end residues are part of each CDR3. Each record gives: CDR3 DNA, CDR3 protein, J gene, clone size, D gene, CDR3 length, V gene. The D gene is left open where the match is weak. Clone sizes are given selectively: once, few, many, or a class where the clone is expanded.

TGTGCCAGCAGGACTAGCGGGGAGGTCCACGAGCAGTACTTC	CASRTSGEVHEQYF	TRBJ2-7	NA	TRBD2	14	TRBV5-4
TGTGCCAGCAGCTTGGTAGCGGGGGGCTTTAGCTCCTACAATGAGCAGTTCTTC	CASSLVAGGFSSYNEQFF	TRBJ2-1	once	TRBD2	18	TRBV5-4
TGTGCCAGCAGTCCCCTCTCGCGGGGGGGCGAGAATGAGCAGTTCTTC	CASSPLSRGGENEQFF	TRBJ2-1	NA	TRBD2	16	TRBV27
TGTGCCAGCAGCCTTGGGACTGGCACAGATACGCAGTATTTT	CASSLGTGTDTQYF	TRBJ2-3	NA	NA	14	TRBV3-1/TRBV3-2
TGTGCCAGCAGTGACACAGTCAACACTGAAGCTTTCTTT	CASSDTVNTEAFF	TRBJ1-1	NA	NA	13	TRBV6-4
TGTGCCAGCAGCGTAGCTACGGGGGGATTGACTGAAAACACCATATATTTT	CASSVATGGLTENTIYF	TRBJ1-3	NA	NA	17	TRBV9
TGTGCCAGCAGTCTCGGACAGGGTGGTGGCTACACCTTC	CASSLGQGGGYTF	TRBJ1-2	NA	TRBD1	13	TRBV6-5
TGTGCCAGCAGTTTGGGGCGGAACACTGAAGCTTTCTTT	CASSLGRNTEAFF	TRBJ1-1	NA	NA	13	TRBV27
TGTGCCAGCACCTTTGGGGCGGAGACCCAGTACTTC	CASTFGAETQYF	TRBJ2-5	NA	NA	12	TRBV2
TGTGCCAGCAGCCCACTAGGGGGCACTCTACGCACAGATACGCAGTATTTT	CASSPLGGTLRTDTQYF	TRBJ2-3	NA	TRBD1	17	TRBV9
TGTGCCAGTAGTATCCGGGGAGGAGGCTATGGCTACACCTTC	CASSIRGGGYGYTF	TRBJ1-2	once	NA	14	TRBV19
TGCGCCAGCAGCTTTAGGGGGGAGACCCAGTACTTC	CASSFRGETQYF	TRBJ2-5	NA	NA	12	TRBV5-1
TGTGCCAGCAGCTACAGGGAGACCCAGTACTTC	CASSYRETQYF	TRBJ2-5	few	NA	11	TRBV7-9
TGCAGTGCTAGAGATGCGGCTACGCAGTATTTT	CSARDAATQYF	TRBJ2-3	NA	NA	11	TRBV20-1
TGCGCCAGCAGCCAAGTTCGCCTGGGGCTTCGGGGAAACACCATATATTTT	CASSQVRLGLRGNTIYF	TRBJ1-3	once	NA	17	TRBV4-1
TGTGCCAGTAGTATATCCCCGGACAGGGCGACCCAGTACTTC	CASSISPDRATQYF	TRBJ2-5	NA	TRBD1	14	TRBV19
TGTGCCAACTCCCAGAGGGACACAGATACGCAGTATTTT	CANSQRDTDTQYF	TRBJ2-3	NA	NA	13	TRBV6-5
TGTGCCAGCAGCTACCTCCTCCAGGGCGACACTGAAGCTTTCTTT	CASSYLLQGDTEAFF	TRBJ1-1	NA	NA	15	TRBV7-8
TGTGCCAGCAGTCCCACTACCCAGGACAGGGAGGGTGAAAAACTGTTTTTT	CASSPTTQDREGEKLFF	TRBJ1-4	NA	TRBD1	17	TRBV27
TGTGCCACCAGCAGAGATGCGAAATCTGGAAACACCATATATTTT	CATSRDAKSGNTIYF	TRBJ1-3	NA	NA	15	TRBV15
TGTGCCAGTAGTATAAACACCGGGACAGGGAACACTGAAGCTTTCTTT	CASSINTGTGNTEAFF	TRBJ1-1	NA	TRBD1	16	TRBV19
TGTGCCAGCAGCTTGGCAAACAGGGCTTCTGGAAACACCATATATTTT	CASSLANRASGNTIYF	TRBJ1-3	NA	NA	16	TRBV5-4
TGCGCCAGCTCGACCGGGGGGGAAAACATTCAGTACTTC	CASSTGGENIQYF	TRBJ2-4	NA	TRBD2	13	TRBV5-1